This entry lists 8 T cell receptor beta chains sequenced from one sample in a study of human T cells and chemical hapten exposure. The time point: patch test 3, about 24 weeks after DPC sensitization. Treatment of the sample: therapeutic diphenylcyclopropenone sensitization with weekly scalp DPC. TCRdb independently ran MiXCR on the RACE reads; one entry per CDR3 protein. The sample has 180,000 or so distinct CDR3 sequences, 24% seen once. Sample: whole blood, taken in connection with sensitization to the hapten diphenylcyclopropenone (DPC). All receptors derive from a woman aged 40 to 50 with alopecia areata. Some clones in this sample may be carry-over from other donors' samples.

V and J are TRBV4-1 and TRBJ2-7; D is unresolved. V shed 0 bases and J shed 8 bases, with 8 bases lying between them. Germline V gives CDR1 MGHRA, CDR2 YSYEKL. The CDR3 consists of 12 residues. The CDR3 sequence is CASSQEDRQQYF. The CDR3 region has the DNA TGCGCCAGCAGCCAAGAGGACCGGCAGCAGTACTTC.

This clonotype was recorded at least ten times. The V call is TRBV29-1, the J call TRBJ2-3, with D possibly TRBD2 on 6 matching bases. Germline V CDR1 and CDR2: SQVTM, ANQGSEA. Between the trimmed V and J ends, which lost 6 bases and 0 bases, there was a span of 13 bases. The CDR3 consists of 14 residues. CDR3 residues: CSVRTGTSTDTQYF. CDR3 coding DNA: TGCAGCGTCCGTACGGGGACTAGCACAGATACGCAGTATTTT.

This clonotype was found a few times. The chain uses TRBV29-1 and TRBJ2-7, with 7 bases matching TRBD2. The CDR3 is made up of 14 amino acids. Losses at the gene ends were 7 bases for V and 2 bases for J; bases not matched to a gene: 11. The germline CDR1 and CDR2 sequences are SQVTM and ANQGSEA. This CDR3 is CSARYAGLAYEQYF. CDR3 DNA: TGCAGCGCACGCTACGCCGGACTAGCCTACGAGCAGTACTTC.

The chain combines TRBV7-2 with TRBJ1-5; D is uncertain. This CDR3 comprises 12 residues. The germline CDR1 and CDR2 sequences are SGHTA and FQGNSA. V was clipped by 3 bases and J by 12 bases, with 12 bases between them. The CDR3 nucleotides are TGTGCCAGCAGCTTGGAGGTGGGGTACCAGCATTTT. Encoded protein: CASSLEVGYQHF.

This clonotype turned up a few times. V usage is TRBV6-5 and J usage is TRBJ2-1; D perhaps matches TRBD2 (5 bases). Looked up from germline, CDR1 is MNHEY and CDR2 is SVGAGI. The ends were cut back, 5 bases at V and 9 bases at J, with 20 bases in the middle. This CDR3 spans 15 amino acids. The chain's CDR3 is CASSRPQADKVEQFF. In DNA, the CDR3 is TGTGCCAGCAGTAGACCCCAAGCGGATAAGGTTGAGCAGTTCTTC.

This clonotype was seen only a few times. This CDR3 reads CASSLVPAGGQETQYF. As DNA, the CDR3 is TGTGCCAGCAGCTTAGTTCCAGCGGGAGGCCAAGAGACCCAGTACTTC. The chain is built from TRBV7-8 and TRBJ2-5; TRBD2 aligns across 9 bases. Germline assignment: CDR1 SGHVS and CDR2 FQNEAQ. V was clipped by 1 base and J by 1 base; unmatched bases: 4. The CDR3 contains 16 residues. Variable domain in full (rest from reference TRBV7-8 and TRBJ2-5): GAGVSQSPRYKVAKRGQDVALRCDPISGHVSLFWYQQALGQGPEFLTYFQNEAQLDKSGLPSDRFFAERPEGSVSTLKIQRTQQEDSAVYLCASSLVPAGGQETQYFGPGTRLLVL.

Many counts were recorded for this clonotype. Written as DNA, the CDR3 is TGTGCCAGCTCACCAGGGACGAACCCCTACGAGCAGTACTTC. This translates into CASSPGTNPYEQYF. V is TRBV18 and J is TRBJ2-7; D is possibly TRBD1 or TRBD2 (5 bases each). Trimming removed 2 bases from V and 2 bases from J, with 10 bases in between. This CDR3 comprises 14 residues. Germline V gene data show CDR1 as KGHSH and CDR2 as LQKENI.

This clonotype was seen a few times. The CDR3 reads CAISRVFGTGTDSPLHF. CDR3 bases: TGTGCCATCAGCCGCGTCTTCGGGACAGGGACAGATTCACCCCTCCACTTT. The chain combines TRBV10-3 with TRBJ1-6; 9 bases fit TRBD1. The J segment lost 8 bases and the V segment lost 6 bases, leaving 14 bases of the junction unmatched. Looked up from germline, CDR1 is ENHRY and CDR2 is SYGVKD. The CDR3 is 17 residues long.